This TCR beta chain is drawn from a study of a mutant IDH1 vaccine in newly diagnosed glioma (dated by TCRdb to the early 2020s). In the study overall: In the chemotherapy-containing groups, vaccination started alongside temozolomide cycles, whereas in patients who had radiotherapy alone it started 4-6 weeks after radiotherapy. Of the approximately 30 treated patients, 62.5% were male and around 38% were female, and a mean age of around 40 years was recorded. Prior to enrollment, standard therapy consisting of radiotherapy alone, temozolomide alone, or radiochemotherapy with temozolomide had been administered to patients, with the combination being received by most patients. The week-35 safety follow-up took place at visit V12, and the week-47 end of study took place at visit V13. Peripheral blood was drawn at six visits: V03 (baseline), V05, V07, V10, V12 and V13. For exploratory analyses, longitudinal TCRB deep sequencing was carried out in approximately 25 treated patients wherever samples were available. Findings and caveats that apply to the study as a whole: Vaccine-induced immune responses across multiple MHC alleles were detected in about 92% of patients. Pseudoprogression seemed to be unrelated to changes in the top peripheral T cell clonotypes found by TCRB sequencing. PBMC samples for TCRB deep sequencing were selected based on availability. It was noted by the authors that analyses of patient blood samples could not be reproduced owing to sample limitations.

The CDR3 goes from the cysteine to the phenylalanine over 13 residues. The sequence is cut down to CDR3 DNA, 39 bases in frame from base 1. According to the germline V gene (reference sequence), CDR1 reads WNHNN and CDR2 reads SYGVQD. V is cut by 7 bases and J by 1 base, and the space between the germline ends is 11 bases. The library was built by means of the immunoSEQ multiplex PCR assay. The hsTCRB Kit was used according to the manufacturer's protocol to amplify rearranged TCR beta chain sequences. An Illumina MiSeq was used to sequence the TCRB libraries. Per the original workflow: The proprietary platform of the kit vendor was used for demultiplexing, trimming and gene mapping. TCRdb mirrors the immuneACCESS table, restricted to in-frame sequences. Some clones are absent from its copies; in checked studies, under half trace to an unresolved V gene, and the reason for the others is unknown. That table furnishes V, J and clone size, whereas the DNA furnished D and trimming. This sample lists more than 45,000 clones; more than 75% were detected once. More than 5% of the sample lies in the top ten.

As for this clone: Its recognized antigen is unknown. It has no much larger one-base neighbor in the sample; base qualities were not kept.

The time point label, read with the paper, signifies: week 35, safety follow-up. Every vaccine dose consisted of 300 ug of a 20-mer mutant IDH1 peptide in Montanide, administered subcutaneously together with topical imiquimod. Across visits V03 through V10, patients got a total of eight vaccinations, given in weeks 1, 3, 5, 7, 11, 15, 19 and 23. The donors had newly diagnosed IDH1-mutant astrocytomas of WHO grade 3 or 4 that showed loss of nuclear ATRX. The samples were drawn from NOA16, a multicentre, single-arm, open-label phase I trial in Germany that tested a mutant IDH1 peptide vaccine in humans for the first time. Genomic DNA for TCRB sequencing was extracted from EDTA blood using the DNeasy Blood and Tissue Kit.

This receptor was obtained from a middle-aged woman with glioma. This specimen consisted of PBMCs, obtained from a glioma patient whose treatment included an IDH1 peptide vaccine. The sequence joins TRBV10-1 to TRBJ2-7; a tentative D match to TRBD2 spans 6 bases. CDR3 protein: CASTTSRSYEQYF. Here is the DNA: TGCGCCAGCACAACTAGCCGGTCCTACGAGCAGTACTTC.